This T cell receptor (beta chain) was retrieved from a study of shared clonotypes between healthy human individuals. Looking at the study overall: Per donor, three plates held CD4 naive cells, three held CD4 memory, two held CD8 naive and one held CD8 memory. Study-wide findings and caveats: The study found lower generation probabilities in non-shared clonotypes than in those shared by all four donors. Despite large depth, sorted-subset datasets appeared incompletely sequenced.

Naive CD4+ cells were CD45RA-selected; the remaining cells were memory. Assay: immunoSEQ multiplex PCR; the TCRdb copy retains only in-frame clones and omits some. This sample has some 2.4 million clones, with 93% found just once. Germline assignment: CDR1 MNHEY and CDR2 SVGAGI. With 6 bases removed from V and 0 bases from J, the gap between germline ends came to 9 bases. The CDR3 covers 14 residues. As for this clone: Its antigen is as yet unknown.

The sample consisted of naive CD4+ T cells from PBMCs. Regarding subset: CD45RA+ positively selected. V and J are TRBV6-5 and TRBJ1-3, with D possibly matching TRBD1 (6 bases). The sequence derives from a young man in good health. Some clones in this sample may be carry-over from other donors' samples. The CDR3 reads CASRTGSSGNTIYF. In nucleotides, the CDR3 is TGTGCCAGCAGAACAGGGTCCTCTGGAAACACCATATATTTT.